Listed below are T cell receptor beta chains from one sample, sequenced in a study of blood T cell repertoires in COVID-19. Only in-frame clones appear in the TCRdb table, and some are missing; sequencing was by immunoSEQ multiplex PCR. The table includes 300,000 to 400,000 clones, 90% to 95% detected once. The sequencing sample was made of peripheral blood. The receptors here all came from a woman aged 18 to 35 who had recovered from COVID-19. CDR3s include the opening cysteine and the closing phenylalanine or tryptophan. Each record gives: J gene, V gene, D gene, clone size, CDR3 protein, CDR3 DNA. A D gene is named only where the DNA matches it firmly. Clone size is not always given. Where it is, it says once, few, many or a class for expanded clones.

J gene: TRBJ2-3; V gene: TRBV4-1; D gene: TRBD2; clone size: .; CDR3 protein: CASSQEPLGLAGGTDTQYF; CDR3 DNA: TGCGCCAGCAGCCAAGAACCCCTCGGACTAGCGGGAGGAACAGATACGCAGTATTTT
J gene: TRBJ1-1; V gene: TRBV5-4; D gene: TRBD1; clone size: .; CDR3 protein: CASSRGTGLNTEAFF; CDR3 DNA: TGTGCCAGCAGTCGAGGGACAGGGTTGAACACTGAAGCTTTCTTT
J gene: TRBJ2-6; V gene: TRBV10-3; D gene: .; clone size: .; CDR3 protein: CAISEPITPGSSGANVLTF; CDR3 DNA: TGTGCCATCAGTGAGCCTATAACCCCAGGTAGCTCTGGGGCCAACGTCCTGACTTTC
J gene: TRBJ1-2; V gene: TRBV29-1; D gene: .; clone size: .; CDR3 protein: CSGGDVGGYTF; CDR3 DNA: TGCAGCGGCGGGGATGTGGGTGGCTACACCTTC
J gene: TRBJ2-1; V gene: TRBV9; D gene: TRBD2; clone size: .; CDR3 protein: CASSVATSGRSEQFF; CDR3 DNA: TGTGCCAGCAGCGTGGCGACTAGCGGGAGAAGTGAGCAGTTCTTC
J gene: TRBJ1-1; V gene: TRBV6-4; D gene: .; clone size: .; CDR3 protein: CASSDSKGKNTEAFF; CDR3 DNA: TGTGCCAGCAGTGACTCGAAGGGGAAGAACACTGAAGCTTTCTTT
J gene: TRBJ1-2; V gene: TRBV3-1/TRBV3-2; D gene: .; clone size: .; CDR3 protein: CASSRGQAVYGYTF; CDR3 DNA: TGTGCCAGCAGCCGGGGGCAGGCGGTCTATGGCTACACCTTC
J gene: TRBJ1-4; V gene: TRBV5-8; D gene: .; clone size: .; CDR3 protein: CASSLVFGDSPISKLFF; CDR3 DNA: TGTGCCAGCAGCTTGGTGTTTGGGGACTCTCCAATTTCGAAGCTGTTTTTT
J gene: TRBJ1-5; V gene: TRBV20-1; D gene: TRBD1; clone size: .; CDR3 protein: CSASPGQGLTQPQHF; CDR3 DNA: TGCAGTGCTAGTCCGGGACAGGGGTTAACTCAGCCCCAGCATTTT
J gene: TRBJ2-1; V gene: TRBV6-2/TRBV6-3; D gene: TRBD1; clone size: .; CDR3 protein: CASSYSRDRLYSYNEQFF; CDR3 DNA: TGTGCCAGCAGTTACTCCCGGGACAGGCTATACTCCTACAATGAGCAGTTCTTC
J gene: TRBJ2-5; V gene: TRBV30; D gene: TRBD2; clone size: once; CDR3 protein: CAWTLWSGKTQYF; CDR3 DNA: TGTGCCTGGACCTTATGGAGCGGGAAGACCCAGTACTTC
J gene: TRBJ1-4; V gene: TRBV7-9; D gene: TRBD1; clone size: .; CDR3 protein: CASSRTGGNEKLFF; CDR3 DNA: TGTGCCAGCAGCCGGACAGGGGGGAATGAAAAACTGTTTTTT
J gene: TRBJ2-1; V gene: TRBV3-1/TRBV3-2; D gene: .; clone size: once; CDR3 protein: CASSGQRASNEQFF; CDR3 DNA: TGTGCCAGCAGCGGGCAGCGGGCCTCGAATGAGCAGTTCTTC
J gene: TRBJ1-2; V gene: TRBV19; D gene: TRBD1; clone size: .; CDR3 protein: CASSITGDDYGYTF; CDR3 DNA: TGTGCCAGTAGTATCACAGGGGATGACTATGGCTACACCTTC
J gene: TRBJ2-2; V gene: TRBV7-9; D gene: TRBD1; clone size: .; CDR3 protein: CASSRRRQGWENTGELFF; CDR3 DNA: TGTGCCAGCAGCCGCCGGCGACAGGGGTGGGAGAACACCGGGGAGCTGTTTTTT
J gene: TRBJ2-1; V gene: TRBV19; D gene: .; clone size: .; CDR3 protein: CASSIWGGSIQGEQFF; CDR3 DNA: TGTGCCAGTAGTATATGGGGCGGTAGCATACAAGGGGAGCAGTTCTTC
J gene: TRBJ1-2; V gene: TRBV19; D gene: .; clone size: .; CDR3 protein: CASSIGVAANYGYTF; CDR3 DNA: TGTGCCAGTAGTATAGGAGTCGCTGCTAACTATGGCTACACCTTC
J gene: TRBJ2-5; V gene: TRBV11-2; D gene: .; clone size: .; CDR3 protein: CASSLGLGQETQYF; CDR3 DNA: TGTGCCAGCAGCTTGGGGCTGGGGCAAGAGACCCAGTACTTC
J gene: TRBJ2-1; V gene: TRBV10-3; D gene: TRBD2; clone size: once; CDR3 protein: CAIRSSGLAGMGYNEQFF; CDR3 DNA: TGTGCCATCAGGAGCTCGGGACTAGCGGGTATGGGCTACAATGAGCAGTTCTTC
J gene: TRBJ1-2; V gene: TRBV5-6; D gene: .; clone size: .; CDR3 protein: CASSFRGNYGYTF; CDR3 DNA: TGTGCCAGCAGCTTTCGGGGGAACTATGGCTACACCTTC
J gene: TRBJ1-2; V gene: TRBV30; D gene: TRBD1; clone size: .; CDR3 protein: CAWNEEGGWYGYTF; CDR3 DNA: TGTGCCTGGAACGAAGAAGGGGGCTGGTATGGCTACACCTTC
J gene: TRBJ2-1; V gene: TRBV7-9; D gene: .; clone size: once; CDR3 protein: CASSLLAIEQFF; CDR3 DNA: TGTGCCAGCAGCTTACTAGCAATTGAGCAGTTCTTC
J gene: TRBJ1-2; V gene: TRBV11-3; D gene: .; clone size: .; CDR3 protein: CASSLDVAVGEDHGYTF; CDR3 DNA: TGTGCCAGCAGCTTAGATGTGGCGGTGGGAGAGGATCATGGCTACACCTTC
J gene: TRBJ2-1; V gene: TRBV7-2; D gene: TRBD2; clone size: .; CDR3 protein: CASSRGLAGSEQFF; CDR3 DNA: TGTGCCAGCAGCAGGGGACTAGCGGGATCAGAGCAGTTCTTC
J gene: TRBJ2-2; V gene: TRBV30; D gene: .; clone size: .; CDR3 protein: CAWTLGSGTGELFF; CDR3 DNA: TGTGCCTGGACGTTGGGGAGCGGGACCGGGGAGCTGTTTTTT
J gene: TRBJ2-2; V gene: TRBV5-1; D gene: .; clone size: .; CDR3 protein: CASSLESRFRGGELFF; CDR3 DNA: TGCGCCAGCAGCTTGGAGTCGCGGTTCCGGGGCGGGGAGCTGTTTTTT
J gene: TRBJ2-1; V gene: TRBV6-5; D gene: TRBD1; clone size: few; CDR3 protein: CASRGTGGYNEQFF; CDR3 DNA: TGTGCCAGCAGGGGGACAGGAGGCTACAATGAGCAGTTCTTC